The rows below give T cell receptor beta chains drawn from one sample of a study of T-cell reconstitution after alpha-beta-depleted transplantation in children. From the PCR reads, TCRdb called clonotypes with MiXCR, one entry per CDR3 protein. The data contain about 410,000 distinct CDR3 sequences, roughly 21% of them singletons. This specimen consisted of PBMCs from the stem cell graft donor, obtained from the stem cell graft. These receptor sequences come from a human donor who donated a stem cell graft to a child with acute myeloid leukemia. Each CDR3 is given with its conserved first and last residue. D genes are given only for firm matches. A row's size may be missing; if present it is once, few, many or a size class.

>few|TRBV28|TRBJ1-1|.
CASTEIPWENTEAFF
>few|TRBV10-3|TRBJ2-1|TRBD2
CASRLAGGPSYNEQFF
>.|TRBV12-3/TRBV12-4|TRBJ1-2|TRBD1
CASSPGGQGGNYGYTF
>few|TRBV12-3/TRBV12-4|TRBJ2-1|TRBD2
CASSSRLAGEQFF
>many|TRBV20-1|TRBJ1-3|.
CSASIFSGNTIYF
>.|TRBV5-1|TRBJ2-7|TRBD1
CASSVNFETGTDEQYF
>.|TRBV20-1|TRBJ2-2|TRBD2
CSATGLANTGELFF
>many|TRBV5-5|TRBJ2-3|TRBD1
CASSRQGRGTDTQYF
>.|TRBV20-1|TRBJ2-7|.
CSARDPRRKVPYEQYF
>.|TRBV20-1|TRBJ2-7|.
CSARDSSGREVYEQYF
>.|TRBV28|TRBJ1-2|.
CASSLGGYYGYTF
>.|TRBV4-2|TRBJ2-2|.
CASSQDWTNANTGELFF
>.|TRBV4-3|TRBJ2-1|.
CASSQERFHEQFF
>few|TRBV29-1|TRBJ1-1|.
CSVEVLGSTFTEAFF
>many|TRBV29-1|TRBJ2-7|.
CSVSRTVAYEQYF
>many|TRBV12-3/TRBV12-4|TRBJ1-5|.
CASSFTGSIYQPQHF
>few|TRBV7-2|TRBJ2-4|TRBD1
CASSLRTGGGIQYF
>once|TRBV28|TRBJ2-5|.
CASSLWMGDETQYF
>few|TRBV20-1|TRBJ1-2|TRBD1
CSAPRSPRQGRGYTF
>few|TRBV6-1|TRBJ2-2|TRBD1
CASRPGQGAGELFF
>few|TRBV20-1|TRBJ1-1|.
CSVILGQMNTEAFF
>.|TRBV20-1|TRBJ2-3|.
CSARVGSEAQYF
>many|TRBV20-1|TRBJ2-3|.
CSARGRGAADTQYF
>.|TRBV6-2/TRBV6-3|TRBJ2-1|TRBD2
CASLTLRSGRGFNEQFF
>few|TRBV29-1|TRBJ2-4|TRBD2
CSVEEGGSSGSAKNIQYF
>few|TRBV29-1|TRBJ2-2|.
CSVDGPSWGENTGELFF
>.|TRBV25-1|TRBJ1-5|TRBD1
CASLPGQGCLNQPQHF
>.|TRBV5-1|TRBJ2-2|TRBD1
CASSILTGTGERELFF
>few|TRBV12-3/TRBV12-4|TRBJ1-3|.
CASSAAGGSGNTIYF
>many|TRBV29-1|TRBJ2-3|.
CSVEVGLRRIDTQYF
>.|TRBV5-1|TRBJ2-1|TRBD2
CASSLEREGRNEQFF
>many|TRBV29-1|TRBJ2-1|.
CSVDKGRTTAYNEQFF
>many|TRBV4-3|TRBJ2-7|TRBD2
CASSQDYRLAGVEQYF
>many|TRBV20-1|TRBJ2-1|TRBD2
CSATGPIAGVSNEQFF
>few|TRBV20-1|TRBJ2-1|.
CSAILVNEQFF
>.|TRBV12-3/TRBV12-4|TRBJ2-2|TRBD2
CASSSPWGGANTGELFF
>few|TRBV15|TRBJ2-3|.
CATSRETAGLSTDTQYF
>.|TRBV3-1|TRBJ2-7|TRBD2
CASSTQREGPYEQYF
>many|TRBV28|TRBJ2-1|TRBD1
CASRGQGSTIFYNEQFF
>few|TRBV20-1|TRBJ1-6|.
CSAKVSGTPRAPLHF
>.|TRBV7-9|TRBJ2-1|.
CASSLGAANEQFF
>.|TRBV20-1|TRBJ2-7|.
CSGTVAYNTYEQYF
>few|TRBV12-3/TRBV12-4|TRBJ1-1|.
CASSLRGLGNTEAFF
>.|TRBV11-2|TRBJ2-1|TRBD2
CASSLDGTSREQFF
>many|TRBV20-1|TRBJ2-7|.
CSARDHRALPYEQYF
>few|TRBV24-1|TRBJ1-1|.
CATSNPGEGTEAFF
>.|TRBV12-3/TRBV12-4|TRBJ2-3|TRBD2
CATKRDGSLDTQYF
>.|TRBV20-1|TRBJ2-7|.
CSARDADSSSSYEQYF
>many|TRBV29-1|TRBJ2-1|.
CSVDVGTDGGVVYEQFF
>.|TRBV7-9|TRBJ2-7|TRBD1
CASSLTTGGGYYEQYF
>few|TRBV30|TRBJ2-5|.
CAWMGTQYF
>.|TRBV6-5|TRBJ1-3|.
CASSYSGGITVAGNTIYF
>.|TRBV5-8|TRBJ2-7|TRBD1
CSSSLSGTGAEQYF